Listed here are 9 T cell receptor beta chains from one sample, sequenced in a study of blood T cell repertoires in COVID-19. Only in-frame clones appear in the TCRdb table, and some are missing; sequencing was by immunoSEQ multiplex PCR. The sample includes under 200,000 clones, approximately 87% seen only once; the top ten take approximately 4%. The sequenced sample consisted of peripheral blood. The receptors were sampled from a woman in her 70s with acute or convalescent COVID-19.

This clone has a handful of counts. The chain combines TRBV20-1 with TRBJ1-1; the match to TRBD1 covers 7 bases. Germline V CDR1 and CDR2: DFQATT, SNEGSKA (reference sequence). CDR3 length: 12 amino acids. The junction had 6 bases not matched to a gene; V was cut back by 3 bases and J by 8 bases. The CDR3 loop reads CSASDDRDEAFF. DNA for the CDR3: TGCAGTGCTAGTGACGACAGGGACGAAGCTTTCTTT.

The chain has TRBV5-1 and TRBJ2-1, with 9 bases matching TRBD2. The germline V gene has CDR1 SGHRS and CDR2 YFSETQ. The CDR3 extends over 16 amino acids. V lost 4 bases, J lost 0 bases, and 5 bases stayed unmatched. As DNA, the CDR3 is TGCGCCAGCAGCACGACTAGCGGAAGCTCCTACAATGAGCAGTTCTTC. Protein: CASSTTSGSSYNEQFF.

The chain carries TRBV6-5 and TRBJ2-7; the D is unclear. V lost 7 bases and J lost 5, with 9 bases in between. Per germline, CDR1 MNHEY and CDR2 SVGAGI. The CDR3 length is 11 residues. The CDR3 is CASTEINEQYF. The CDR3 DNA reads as TGTGCCAGCACCGAGATTAACGAGCAGTACTTC.

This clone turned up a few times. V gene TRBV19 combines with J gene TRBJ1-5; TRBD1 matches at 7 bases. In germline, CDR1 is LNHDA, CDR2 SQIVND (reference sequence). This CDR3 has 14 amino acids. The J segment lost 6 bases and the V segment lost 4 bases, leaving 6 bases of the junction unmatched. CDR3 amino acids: CASSTDRVAQPQHF. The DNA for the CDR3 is TGTGCCAGTAGTACCGACAGGGTTGCTCAGCCCCAGCATTTT.

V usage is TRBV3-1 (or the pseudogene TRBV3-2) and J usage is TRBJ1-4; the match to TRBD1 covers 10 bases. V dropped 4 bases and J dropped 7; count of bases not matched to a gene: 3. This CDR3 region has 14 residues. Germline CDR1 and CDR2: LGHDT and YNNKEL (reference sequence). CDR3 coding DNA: TGTGCCAGCAGCCGACAGGGGGCAGGTGAAAAACTGTTTTTT. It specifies CASSRQGAGEKLFF.

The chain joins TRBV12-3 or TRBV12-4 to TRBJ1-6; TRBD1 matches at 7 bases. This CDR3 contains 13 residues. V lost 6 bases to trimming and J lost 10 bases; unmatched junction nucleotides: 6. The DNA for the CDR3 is TGTGCCAGCAGCAAGGACAGGTCGTCACCCCTCCACTTT. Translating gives CASSKDRSSPLHF.

The CDR3 coding sequence is TGTGCCAGCAGCCAAACGACTAGCGGGGGACAAGAGACCCAGTACTTC. It is translated as CASSQTTSGGQETQYF. The chain is built from TRBV4-2 and TRBJ2-5; 12 bases line up with TRBD2. CDR1 and CDR2 (germline): LGHNA, YNFKEQ. Trimming removed 2 bases from V and 2 bases from J; junction bases left unmatched: 3. This CDR3 has 16 amino acids.

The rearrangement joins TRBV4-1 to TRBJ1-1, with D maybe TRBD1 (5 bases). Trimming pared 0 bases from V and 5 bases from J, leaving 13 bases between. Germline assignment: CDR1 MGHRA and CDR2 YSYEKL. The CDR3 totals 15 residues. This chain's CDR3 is CASSQEAQGGTEAFF. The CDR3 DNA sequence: TGCGCCAGCAGCCAAGAGGCCCAGGGAGGGACTGAAGCTTTCTTT.

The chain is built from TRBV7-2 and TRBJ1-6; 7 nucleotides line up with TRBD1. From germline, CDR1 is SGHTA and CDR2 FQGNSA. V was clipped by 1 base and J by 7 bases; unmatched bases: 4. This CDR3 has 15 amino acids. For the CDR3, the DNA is TGTGCCAGCAGCTTAGGACAGGGCAGAAATTCACCCCTCCACTTT. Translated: CASSLGQGRNSPLHF.